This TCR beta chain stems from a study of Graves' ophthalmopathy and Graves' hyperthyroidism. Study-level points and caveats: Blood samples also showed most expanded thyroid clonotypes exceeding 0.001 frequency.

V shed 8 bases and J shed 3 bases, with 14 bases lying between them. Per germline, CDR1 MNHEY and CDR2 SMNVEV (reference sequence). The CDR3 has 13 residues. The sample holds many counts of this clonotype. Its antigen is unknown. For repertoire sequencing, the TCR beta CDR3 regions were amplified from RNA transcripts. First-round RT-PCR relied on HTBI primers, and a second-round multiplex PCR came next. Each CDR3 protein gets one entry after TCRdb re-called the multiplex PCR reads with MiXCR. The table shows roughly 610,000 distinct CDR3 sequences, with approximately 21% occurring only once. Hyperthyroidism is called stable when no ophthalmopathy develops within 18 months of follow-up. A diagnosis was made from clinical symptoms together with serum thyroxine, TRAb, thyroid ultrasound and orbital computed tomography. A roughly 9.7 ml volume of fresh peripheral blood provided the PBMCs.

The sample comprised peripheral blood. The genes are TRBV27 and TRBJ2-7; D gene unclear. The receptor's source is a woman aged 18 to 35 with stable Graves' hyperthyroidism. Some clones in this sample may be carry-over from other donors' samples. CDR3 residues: CASGENLNYEQYF. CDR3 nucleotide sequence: TGTGCCAGCGGAGAGAACCTAAACTACGAGCAGTACTTC.